This T cell receptor (beta chain) was observed in a study of beta chain features in type 1 diabetes. Overall study results and limits: Patients with Type 1 diabetes showed moderately but significantly shorter TCRB CDR3s in all four CD4+ subsets.

A single heparinised blood sample, averaging around 120 mL, was obtained per donor. Expressed TCRB transcripts were sequenced because the entire RNA isolate underwent reverse transcription. Measured with immunoSEQ multiplex PCR; TCRdb has only the in-frame clones, and not every one. The table has more than 100,000 clones, around 9% seen once. This clone came up a few times. Its antigen is still unknown. The length of the CDR3 is 16 residues. V lost 2 bases to trimming and J lost 9 bases, with 17 bases between them. In germline, CDR1 is MGHRA, CDR2 YSYEKL. The sample was central memory CD4+ T cells from blood. The receptor was isolated from a man aged 25-45 years with type 1 diabetes. The chain links TRBV4-1 to TRBJ1-6; maybe TRBD1 (5 bases). CDR3 in amino acids: CASSQPQQVFGSPLHF. The CDR3 DNA follows: TGCGCCAGCAGCCAACCTCAACAGGTTTTCGGTTCACCCCTCCACTTT.